Presented here are 23 T cell receptor beta chains from one specimen sequenced in a study of control samples from healthy donors and cancer patients. Clones were sequenced by immunoSEQ multiplex PCR, and TCRdb holds only the in-frame ones, with some missing. The sample has fewer than 100,000 clones, roughly four fifths seen once. Sequenced material: blood. Every receptor here comes from a man in his fifties or sixties in good health.

CDR3 loop: CASSGQGNQPQHF. In DNA form, the CDR3 reads TGCGCCAGTTCGGGACAGGGAAATCAGCCCCAGCATTTT. The chain recombines TRBV10-2 with TRBJ1-5; 9 nucleotides match TRBD1. The CDR3 has 13 residues. CDR1 and CDR2 from the germline V gene are WSHSY and SAAADI. The junction had 4 bases not matched to a gene; V was cut back by 9 bases and J by 4 bases.

This clone was seen a handful of times. The CDR3, as DNA: TGTGCCAGCAGCAAAGATGGGAGGAAAAACATTCAGTACTTC. Translating gives CASSKDGRKNIQYF. This chain uses TRBV21-1 with TRBJ2-4; no DNA check was done on the table's D call, TRBD2. TRBV21-1 is shown as a pseudogene. This CDR3 is 14 amino acids long.

The V call is TRBV24-1, the J call TRBJ2-1; TRBD1 matches 8 bases. The CDR3 is 15 amino acids. Trimming removed 7 bases from V and 6 bases from J; junction bases left unmatched: 10. Germline V gives CDR1 KGHDR, CDR2 SFDVKD. CDR3 loop: CATRPGQGIINEQFF. The CDR3 region has the DNA TGTGCCACCAGGCCAGGACAGGGAATAATCAATGAGCAGTTCTTC.

This chain connects TRBV6-5 to TRBJ2-3; 8 positions agree with TRBD1. There are 16 residues in the CDR3. Germline V gene sequence: CDR1 MNHEY, CDR2 SVGAGI. V lost 4 bases to trimming and J lost 2 bases; unmatched junction nucleotides: 8. The CDR3 region is CASSSTVDRATDTQYF. The CDR3, as DNA: TGTGCCAGCAGTTCTACGGTGGACAGGGCCACAGATACGCAGTATTTT.

The chain uses TRBV2 and TRBJ2-5; 11 nucleotides match TRBD2. The CDR3 runs to 14 residues. Trimming took 2 bases from V and 4 from J; bases not matched to a gene: 0. Germline V CDR1 and CDR2: SNHLY, FYNNEI. DNA of the CDR3: TGTGCCAGCAGTGAACTAGCGGGAGGAGAGACCCAGTACTTC. Translated: CASSELAGGETQYF.

The chain employs TRBV11-3 and TRBJ2-1, with unresolved D. This CDR3 has 14 amino acids. Looked up from germline, CDR1 is SGHNT and CDR2 is YENEEA. Trimming removed 3 bases at V and 4 bases at J, with 10 bases between. This chain's CDR3 is CASSFSGGYNEQFF. DNA for the CDR3: TGTGCCAGCAGCTTTTCCGGTGGTTACAATGAGCAGTTCTTC.

This rearrangement joins TRBV5-6 to TRBJ1-3; D unclear. CDR3 size: 14 residues. Germline V gene data show CDR1 as SGHDT and CDR2 as YYEEEE. V was clipped by 0 bases and J by 0 bases, with 4 bases between them. The CDR3: CASSLGHSGNTIYF. The CDR3 bases are TGTGCCAGCAGCTTGGGCCACTCTGGAAACACCATATATTTT.

The chain links TRBV19 to TRBJ2-3, with D possibly TRBD2 on 5 matching bases. Per the germline V gene, CDR1 is LNHDA and CDR2 is SQIVND (reference sequence). The CDR3 is 16 residues long. V gave up 4 bases and J gave up 6 bases, with 20 bases separating them. The CDR3 nucleotides are TGTGCCAGTAGTACGGCGGGTGCCCGGCCCGGGGATACGCAGTATTTT. The encoded protein is CASSTAGARPGDTQYF. Variable domain in full (rest from reference TRBV19 and TRBJ2-3): DGGITQSPKYLFRKEGQNVTLSCEQNLNHDAMYWYRQDPGQGLRLIYYSQIVNDFQKGDIAEGYSVSREKKESFPLTVTSAQKNPTAFYLCASSTAGARPGDTQYFGPGTRLTVL.

This sequence joins TRBV11-3 and TRBJ2-7, with D hard to call. Germline V gives CDR1 SGHNT, CDR2 YENEEA. The CDR3 is 13 residues long. Trimming left V 0 bases short and J 6 bases short, with 9 bases between. CDR3 in amino acids: CASSLDTSGEQYF. As DNA, the CDR3 is TGTGCCAGCAGCTTAGATACAAGTGGCGAGCAGTACTTC.

The J gene is TRBJ2-3, the V gene TRBV2; D may be TRBD1 (5 bases). This CDR3 comprises 15 residues. Trimming took 0 bases from V and 4 from J, leaving 11 bases between them. Looked up from germline, CDR1 is SNHLY and CDR2 is FYNNEI. Here the CDR3 reads CASSEALQGADTQYF. The CDR3, as DNA: TGTGCCAGCAGTGAAGCGCTTCAGGGCGCAGATACGCAGTATTTT. Full variable domain (missing parts from reference TRBV2 and TRBJ2-3): EPEVTQTPSHQVTQMGQEVILRCVPISNHLYFYWYRQILGQKVEFLVSFYNNEISEKSEIFDDQFSVERPDGSNFTLKIRSTKLEDSAMYFCASSEALQGADTQYFGPGTRLTVL.

The chain carries TRBV30 and TRBJ1-1, with 8 bases matching TRBD1. Unmatched junction bases numbered 7, after V lost 2 bases and J lost 5 bases. There are 14 residues in the CDR3. Germline assignment: CDR1 GTSNPN and CDR2 SVGIG (reference sequence). In DNA form, the CDR3 reads TGTGCCTGGAGTAGTATAAACAGGGGGACTGAAGCTTTCTTT. Translating it yields CAWSSINRGTEAFF. Together with reference TRBV30 and TRBJ1-1, the CDR3 gives the full variable domain: SQTIHQWPATLVQPVGSPLSLECTVEGTSNPNLYWYRQAAGRGLQLLFYSVGIGQISSEVPQNLSASRPQDRQFILSSKKLLLSDSGFYLCAWSSINRGTEAFFGQGTRLTVV.

This clone has only one observation. V and J are TRBV20-1 and TRBJ2-3, with D maybe TRBD2 (5 bases). V was shortened by 6 bases and J by 11 bases, with 15 bases between the two germline ends. Germline V gene sequence: CDR1 DFQATT, CDR2 SNEGSKA (reference sequence). This CDR3 spans 11 amino acids. The CDR3 loop reads CSAYLSRGQYF. For the CDR3, the DNA is TGCAGTGCGTACCTAAGCCGGGGGCAGTATTTT.

This sequence joins TRBV11-3 and TRBJ1-1; a weak D match, TRBD1 (6 bases). This CDR3 region has 14 residues. CDR1 SGHNT and CDR2 YENEEA come from the germline V gene. V was cut by 5 bases and J by 1 base, with 11 bases left in between. Here the CDR3 DNA reads TGTGCCAGCAGCCTACAGGGAGCGAACACTGAAGCTTTCTTT. It yields the protein CASSLQGANTEAFF. Supplemented by reference TRBV11-3 and TRBJ1-1, the full variable domain reads EAGVVQSPRYKIIEKKQPVAFWCNPISGHNTLYWYLQNLGQGPELLIRYENEEAVDDSQLPKDRFSAERLKGVDSTLKIQPAELGDSAVYLCASSLQGANTEAFFGQGTRLTVV.

V usage is TRBV20-1 and J usage is TRBJ2-7; D unresolved. Per the germline V gene, CDR1 is DFQATT and CDR2 is SNEGSKA (reference sequence). This CDR3 is built from 10 residues. Trimming shortened V by 5 bases and J by 5 bases, and 7 bases separated the two germline ends. The CDR3 bases are TGCAGTGCTGCAAGGGACGAGCAGTACTTC. It is translated as CSAARDEQYF.

The rearrangement links TRBV5-6 to TRBJ2-1; D remains unclear. V gave up 2 bases and J gave up 4 bases, with 16 bases separating them. CDR3 length: 16 residues. CDR1 is SGHDT, CDR2 YYEEEE, per germline. DNA of the CDR3: TGTGCCAGCAGCTTACAAGGGAAGTCCCTTTACAATGAGCAGTTCTTC. Its protein product is CASSLQGKSLYNEQFF.

The chain has TRBV2 and TRBJ1-6; perhaps TRBD1 as D (5 bases). CDR1 is SNHLY and CDR2 is FYNNEI in the germline V gene. This CDR3 is 13 amino acids long. Between the trimmed V and J ends, which lost 7 bases and 8 bases, there was a span of 12 bases. As DNA, the CDR3 is TGTGCCAGCACTGAGGGGTCCCATTCACCCCTCCACTTT. This translates into CASTEGSHSPLHF.

Only one count was recorded for this clone. This chain links TRBV7-8 with TRBJ2-1; D is uncertain. V was shortened by 1 base and J by 12 bases, with 10 bases between the two germline ends. The germline gives CDR1 SGHVS, CDR2 FQNEAQ. The CDR3 totals 12 residues. The CDR3 here is CASSLGKSGQFF. In DNA form, the CDR3 reads TGTGCCAGCAGCTTAGGGAAGTCAGGGCAGTTCTTC.

The chain is built from TRBV2 and TRBJ1-1; 7 bases map to TRBD1. Looked up from germline, CDR1 is SNHLY and CDR2 is FYNNEI. CDR3 size: 16 residues. With V trimmed by 6 bases and J by 1 base, 11 bases remained unmatched. Here the CDR3 reads CASREGSGTANTEAFF. The CDR3 nucleotides read TGTGCCAGCAGGGAGGGATCGGGGACAGCGAACACTGAAGCTTTCTTT.

This chain connects TRBV7-9 to TRBJ2-7, with a tentative D call TRBD1 (5 bases). Deletions cut 2 bases from V and 2 bases from J, with 13 bases between. Germline loops: CDR1 SEHNR, CDR2 FQNEAQ (reference sequence). The CDR3 has 15 amino acids. Here the CDR3 DNA reads TGTGCCAGCAGCTTAAGTTCGGGCAGGGCCTACGAGCAGTACTTC. As protein: CASSLSSGRAYEQYF. The entire variable domain, with the rest obtained from reference TRBV7-9 and TRBJ2-7, is as follows: DTGVSQNPRHKITKRGQNVTFRCDPISEHNRLYWYRQTLGQGPEFLTYFQNEAQLEKSRLLSDRFSAERPKGSFSTLEIQRTEQGDSAMYLCASSLSSGRAYEQYFGPGTRLTVT.

The chain joins TRBV6-5 to TRBJ2-5; 9 bases match TRBD1. The V gene's germline CDR1 is MNHEY and CDR2 SVGAGI. The CDR3 runs to 12 residues. J was trimmed by 5 bases and V by 8 bases; bases with no gene match: 3. The CDR3 region is CASRTGVETQYF. The CDR3 DNA follows: TGTGCCAGCCGGACAGGGGTGGAGACCCAGTACTTC.

The chain combines TRBV12-3 or TRBV12-4 with TRBJ1-2; no clear D. Trimming pared 5 bases from V and 3 bases from J, leaving 10 bases between. The CDR3 has 13 amino acids. The CDR3 sequence is CASSRPADYGYTF. DNA of the CDR3: TGTGCCAGCAGTCGACCTGCCGACTATGGCTACACCTTC.

The chain links TRBV30 to TRBJ1-6, with D unclear. V lost 2 bases and J 7 bases, leaving 15 bases between the germline ends. CDR1 and CDR2 from the germline V gene are GTSNPN and SVGIG (reference sequence). The CDR3 contains 15 residues. The DNA for the CDR3 is TGTGCCTGGAGTTTAGGACTTACGCAGAATTCACCCCTCCACTTT. It encodes CAWSLGLTQNSPLHF.

V usage is TRBV9 and J usage is TRBJ2-2; 8 bases line up with TRBD2. Germline CDR1 reads SGDLS; CDR2 reads YYNGEE. With V trimmed by 3 bases and J by 0 bases, 7 bases remained unmatched. The CDR3 spans 17 residues. The CDR3 DNA follows: TGTGCCAGCAGCGCTACCCCGGGACTAGCGAACACCGGGGAGCTGTTTTTT. Translated: CASSATPGLANTGELFF.